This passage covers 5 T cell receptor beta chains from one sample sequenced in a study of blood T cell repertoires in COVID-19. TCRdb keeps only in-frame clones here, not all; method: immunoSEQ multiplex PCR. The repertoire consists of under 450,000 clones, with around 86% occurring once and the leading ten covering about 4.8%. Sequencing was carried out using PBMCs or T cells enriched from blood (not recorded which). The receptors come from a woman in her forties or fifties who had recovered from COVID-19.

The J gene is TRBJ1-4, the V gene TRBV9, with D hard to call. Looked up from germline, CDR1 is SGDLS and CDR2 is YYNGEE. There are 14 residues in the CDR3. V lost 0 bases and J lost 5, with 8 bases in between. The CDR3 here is CASSVGVQNEKLFF. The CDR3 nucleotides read TGTGCCAGCAGCGTAGGTGTCCAAAATGAAAAACTGTTTTTT.

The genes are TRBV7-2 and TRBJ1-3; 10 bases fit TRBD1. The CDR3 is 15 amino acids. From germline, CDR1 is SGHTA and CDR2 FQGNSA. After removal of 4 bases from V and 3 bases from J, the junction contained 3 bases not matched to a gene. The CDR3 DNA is TGTGCCAGCAGCTGGACAGGGGGTTATGGAAACACCATATATTTT. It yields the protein CASSWTGGYGNTIYF. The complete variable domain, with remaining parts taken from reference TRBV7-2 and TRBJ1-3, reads GAGVSQSPSNKVTEKGKDVELRCDPISGHTALYWYRQSLGQGLEFLIYFQGNSAPDKSGLPSDRFSAERTGGSVSTLTIQRTQQEDSAVYLCASSWTGGYGNTIYFGEGSWLTVV.

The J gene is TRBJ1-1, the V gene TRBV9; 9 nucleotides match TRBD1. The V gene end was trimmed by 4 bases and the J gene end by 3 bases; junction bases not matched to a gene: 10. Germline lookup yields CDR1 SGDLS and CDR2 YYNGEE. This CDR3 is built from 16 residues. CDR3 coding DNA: TGTGCCAGCAGCTCGAAACAGGGGGCGCGGTACACTGAAGCTTTCTTT. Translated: CASSSKQGARYTEAFF.

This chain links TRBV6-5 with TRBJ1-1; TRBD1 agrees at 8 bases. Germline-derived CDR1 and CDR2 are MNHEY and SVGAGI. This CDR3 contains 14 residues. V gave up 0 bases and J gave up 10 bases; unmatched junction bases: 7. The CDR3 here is CASSYSIEQGGAFF. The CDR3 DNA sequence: TGTGCCAGCAGTTACTCAATTGAACAGGGGGGAGCTTTCTTT.

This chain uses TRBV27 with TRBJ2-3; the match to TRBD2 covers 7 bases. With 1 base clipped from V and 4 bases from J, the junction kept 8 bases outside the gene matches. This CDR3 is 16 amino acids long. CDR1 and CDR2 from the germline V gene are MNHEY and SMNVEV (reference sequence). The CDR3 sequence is CASSLFGDYLSDTQYF. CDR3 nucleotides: TGTGCCAGCAGTTTATTTGGGGACTACTTGTCAGATACGCAGTATTTT.